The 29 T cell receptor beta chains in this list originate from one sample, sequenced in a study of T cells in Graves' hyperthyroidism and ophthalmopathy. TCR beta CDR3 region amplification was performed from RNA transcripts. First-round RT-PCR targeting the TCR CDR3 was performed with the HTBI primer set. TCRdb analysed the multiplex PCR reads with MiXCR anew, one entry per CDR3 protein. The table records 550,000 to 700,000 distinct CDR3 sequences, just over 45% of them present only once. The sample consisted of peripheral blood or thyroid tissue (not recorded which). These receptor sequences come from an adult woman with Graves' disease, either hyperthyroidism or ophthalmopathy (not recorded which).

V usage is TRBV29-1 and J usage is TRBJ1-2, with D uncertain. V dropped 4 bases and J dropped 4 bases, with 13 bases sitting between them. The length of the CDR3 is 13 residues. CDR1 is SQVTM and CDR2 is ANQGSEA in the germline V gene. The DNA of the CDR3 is TGCAGCGTTGTAGGGCGGAGAGGCTATGGCTACACCTTC. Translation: CSVVGRRGYGYTF.

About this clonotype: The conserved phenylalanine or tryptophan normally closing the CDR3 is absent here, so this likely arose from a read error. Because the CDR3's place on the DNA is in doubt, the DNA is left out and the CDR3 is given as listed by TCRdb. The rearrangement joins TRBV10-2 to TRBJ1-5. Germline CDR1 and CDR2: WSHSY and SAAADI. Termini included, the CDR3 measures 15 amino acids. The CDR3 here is CASSESTYSNQPRPR.

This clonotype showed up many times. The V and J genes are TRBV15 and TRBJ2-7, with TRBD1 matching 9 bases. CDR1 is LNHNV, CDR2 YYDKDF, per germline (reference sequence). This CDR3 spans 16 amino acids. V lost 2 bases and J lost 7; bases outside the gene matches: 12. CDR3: CATSRSGTGSLREQYF. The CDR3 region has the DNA TGTGCCACCAGCAGATCCGGGACAGGGAGTTTAAGGGAGCAGTACTTC.

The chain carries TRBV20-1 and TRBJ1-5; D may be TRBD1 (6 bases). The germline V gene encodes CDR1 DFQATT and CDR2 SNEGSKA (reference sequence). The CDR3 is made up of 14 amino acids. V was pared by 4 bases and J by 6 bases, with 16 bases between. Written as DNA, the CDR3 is TGCAGTGCTACCCCGGGCAGGGGTGGTCAGCCCCAGCATTTT. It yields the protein CSATPGRGGQPQHF.

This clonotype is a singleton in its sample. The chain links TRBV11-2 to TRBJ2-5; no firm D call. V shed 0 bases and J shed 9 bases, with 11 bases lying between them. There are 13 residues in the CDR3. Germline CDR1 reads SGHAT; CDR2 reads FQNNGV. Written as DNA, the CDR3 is TGTGCCAGCAGCTTAGACTGGAATCAGCCCCAGTACTTC. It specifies CASSLDWNQPQYF.

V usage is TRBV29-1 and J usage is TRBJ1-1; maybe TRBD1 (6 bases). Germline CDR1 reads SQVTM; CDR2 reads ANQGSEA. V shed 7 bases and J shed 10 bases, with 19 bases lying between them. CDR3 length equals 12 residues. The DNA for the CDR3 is TGCAGCGCGGCAGGGGTTCGTCAAGGAGCTTTCTTT. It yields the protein CSAAGVRQGAFF.

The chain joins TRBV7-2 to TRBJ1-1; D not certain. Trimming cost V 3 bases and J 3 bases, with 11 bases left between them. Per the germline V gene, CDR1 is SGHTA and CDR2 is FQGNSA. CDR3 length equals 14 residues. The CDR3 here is CASSFRTLDTEAFF. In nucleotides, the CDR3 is TGTGCCAGCAGCTTTCGGACGCTGGACACTGAAGCTTTCTTT.

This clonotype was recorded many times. CDR3 amino acids: CAGGDTGELFF. The CDR3 DNA follows: TGTGCCGGGGGAGACACCGGGGAGCTGTTTTTT. The rearrangement joins TRBV28 to TRBJ2-2, with D perhaps matching TRBD1 or TRBD2 (5 bases each). The CDR3 contains 11 residues. CDR1 and CDR2 from the germline V gene are MDHEN and SYDVKM. The V end lost 11 bases, the J end lost 3 bases, and 7 bases lay between the germline ends.

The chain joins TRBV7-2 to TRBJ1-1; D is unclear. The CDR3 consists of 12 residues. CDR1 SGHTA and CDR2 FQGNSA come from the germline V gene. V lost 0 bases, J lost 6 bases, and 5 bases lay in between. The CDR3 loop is CASSLAYAEAFF. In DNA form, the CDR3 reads TGTGCCAGCAGCTTAGCTTATGCTGAAGCTTTCTTT.

Here the CDR3 reads CASSLGIGHEQYF. CDR3 bases: TGCGCCAGCAGCTTGGGGATCGGGCACGAGCAGTACTTC. This rearrangement joins TRBV5-1 to TRBJ2-7; D remains ambiguous. Germline V CDR1 and CDR2: SGHRS, YFSETQ. V lost 0 bases to trimming and J lost 5 bases, with 9 bases between them. The CDR3 extends over 13 amino acids.

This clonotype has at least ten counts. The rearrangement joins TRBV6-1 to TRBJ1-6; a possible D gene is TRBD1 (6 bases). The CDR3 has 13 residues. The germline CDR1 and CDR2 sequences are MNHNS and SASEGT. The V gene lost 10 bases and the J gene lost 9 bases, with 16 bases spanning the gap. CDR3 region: CATRGARGSPLHF. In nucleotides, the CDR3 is TGTGCCACCCGAGGGGCCAGGGGTTCACCCCTCCACTTT.

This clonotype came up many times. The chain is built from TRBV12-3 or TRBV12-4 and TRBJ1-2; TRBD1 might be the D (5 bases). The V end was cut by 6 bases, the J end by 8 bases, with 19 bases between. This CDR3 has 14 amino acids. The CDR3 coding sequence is TGTGCCAGCAGCTCCCCCGTGGGGGACTCCGGCTACACCTTC. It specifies CASSSPVGDSGYTF.

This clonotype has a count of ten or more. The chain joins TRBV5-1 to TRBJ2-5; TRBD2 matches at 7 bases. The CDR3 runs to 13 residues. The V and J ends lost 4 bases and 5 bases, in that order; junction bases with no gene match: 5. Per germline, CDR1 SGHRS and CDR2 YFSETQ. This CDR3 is CASSSAGVETQYF. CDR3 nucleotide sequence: TGCGCCAGCAGCAGCGCGGGAGTGGAGACCCAGTACTTC.

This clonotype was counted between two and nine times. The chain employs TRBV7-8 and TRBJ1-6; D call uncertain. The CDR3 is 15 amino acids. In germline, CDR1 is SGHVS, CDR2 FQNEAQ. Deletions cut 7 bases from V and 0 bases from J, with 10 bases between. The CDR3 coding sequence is TGTGCCAGCATCTCCGGGAGCTCCTATAATTCACCCCTCCACTTT. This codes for CASISGSSYNSPLHF.

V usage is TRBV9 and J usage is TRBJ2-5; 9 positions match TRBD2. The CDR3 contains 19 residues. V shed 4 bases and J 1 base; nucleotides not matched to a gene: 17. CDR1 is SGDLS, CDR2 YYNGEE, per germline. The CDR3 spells CASSLTGDSGRHSQETQYF. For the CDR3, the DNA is TGTGCCAGCAGCTTAACAGGGGATAGCGGGAGACACAGCCAAGAGACCCAGTACTTC.

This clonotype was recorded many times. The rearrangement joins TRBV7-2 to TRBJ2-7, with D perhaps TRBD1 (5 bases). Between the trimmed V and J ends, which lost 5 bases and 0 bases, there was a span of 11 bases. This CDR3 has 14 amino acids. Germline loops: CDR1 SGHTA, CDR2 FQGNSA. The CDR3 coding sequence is TGTGCCAGCAGCCCCCGTACAGGCTCCTACGAGCAGTACTTC. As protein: CASSPRTGSYEQYF.

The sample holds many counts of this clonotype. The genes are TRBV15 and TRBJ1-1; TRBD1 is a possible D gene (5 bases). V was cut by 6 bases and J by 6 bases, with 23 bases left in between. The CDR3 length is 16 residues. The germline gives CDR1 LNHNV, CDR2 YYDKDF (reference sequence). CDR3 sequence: CATSRGRSLEGAEAFF. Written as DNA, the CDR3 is TGTGCCACCAGTCGAGGTCGGAGTCTTGAAGGGGCTGAAGCTTTCTTT.

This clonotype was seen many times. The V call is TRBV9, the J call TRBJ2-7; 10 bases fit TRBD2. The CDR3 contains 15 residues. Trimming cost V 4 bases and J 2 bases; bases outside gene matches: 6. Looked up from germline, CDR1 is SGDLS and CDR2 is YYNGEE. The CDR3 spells CASSSWTSGTYEQYF. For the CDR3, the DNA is TGTGCCAGCAGCTCGTGGACTAGCGGTACCTACGAGCAGTACTTC.

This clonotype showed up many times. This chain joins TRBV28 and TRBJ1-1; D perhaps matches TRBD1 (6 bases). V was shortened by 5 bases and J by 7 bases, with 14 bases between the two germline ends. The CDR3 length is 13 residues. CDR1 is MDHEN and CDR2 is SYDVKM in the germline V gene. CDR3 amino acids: CASSLTGRNEAFF. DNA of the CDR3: TGTGCCAGCAGTCTAACAGGGCGTAATGAAGCTTTCTTT.

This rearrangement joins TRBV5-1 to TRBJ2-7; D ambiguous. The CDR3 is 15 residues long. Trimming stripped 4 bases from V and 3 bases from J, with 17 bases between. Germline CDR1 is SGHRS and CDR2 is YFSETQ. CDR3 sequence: CASSPDYGRLYEQYF. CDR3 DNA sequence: TGCGCCAGCAGCCCGGATTATGGCAGACTCTACGAGCAGTACTTC.

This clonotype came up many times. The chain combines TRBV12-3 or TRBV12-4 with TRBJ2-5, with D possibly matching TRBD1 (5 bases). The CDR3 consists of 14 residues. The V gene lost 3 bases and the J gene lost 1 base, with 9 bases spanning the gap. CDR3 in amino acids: CASSLRTPQETQYF. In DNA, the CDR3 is TGTGCCAGCAGTTTGCGGACACCCCAAGAGACCCAGTACTTC.

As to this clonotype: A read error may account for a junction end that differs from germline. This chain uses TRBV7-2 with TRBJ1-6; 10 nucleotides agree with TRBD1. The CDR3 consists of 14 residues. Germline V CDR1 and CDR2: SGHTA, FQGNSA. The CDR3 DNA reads TGCGTCAGCAGCCAAGGACAGGGGGATTCACCCCTCCACTTT. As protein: CVSSQGQGDSPLHF.

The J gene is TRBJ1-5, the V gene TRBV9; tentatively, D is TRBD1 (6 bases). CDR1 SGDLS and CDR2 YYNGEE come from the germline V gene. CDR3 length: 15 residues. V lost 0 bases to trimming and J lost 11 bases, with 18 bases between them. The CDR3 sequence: CASSVGEGGPETQHF. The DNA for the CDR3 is TGTGCCAGCAGCGTAGGGGAGGGGGGGCCGGAGACCCAGCATTTT.

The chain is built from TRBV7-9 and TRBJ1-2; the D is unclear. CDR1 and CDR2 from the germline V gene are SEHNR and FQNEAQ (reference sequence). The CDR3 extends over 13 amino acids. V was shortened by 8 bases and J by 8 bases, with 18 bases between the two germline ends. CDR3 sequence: CASSGTGESGYTF. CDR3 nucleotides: TGTGCCAGCTCAGGCACTGGGGAGAGCGGCTACACCTTC.

The CDR3 bases are TGTGCCAGTAGTATGTACCAGGCCGCTGGGGCCAACGTCCTGACTTTC. This codes for CASSMYQAAGANVLTF. The gene calls are TRBV19 and TRBJ2-6, with D unclear. The germline V and J ends were trimmed by 3 bases and 2 bases, with 11 bases remaining between them. Germline V gene data show CDR1 as LNHDA and CDR2 as SQIVND (reference sequence). The CDR3 is made up of 16 amino acids.

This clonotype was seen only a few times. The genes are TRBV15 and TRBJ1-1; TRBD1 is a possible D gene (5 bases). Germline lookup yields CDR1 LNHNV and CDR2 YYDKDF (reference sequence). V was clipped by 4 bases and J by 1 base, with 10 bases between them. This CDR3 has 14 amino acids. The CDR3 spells CATSIRTTNTEAFF. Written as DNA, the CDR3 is TGTGCCACCAGCATCCGGACAACGAACACTGAAGCTTTCTTT.

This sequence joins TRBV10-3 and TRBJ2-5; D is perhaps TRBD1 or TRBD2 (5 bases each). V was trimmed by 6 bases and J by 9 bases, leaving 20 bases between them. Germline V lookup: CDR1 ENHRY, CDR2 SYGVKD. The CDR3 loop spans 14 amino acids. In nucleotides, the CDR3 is TGTGCCATCAGCGCGGGCCGAGGGGATCAGCCCCAGTACTTC. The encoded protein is CAISAGRGDQPQYF.

The CDR3, as DNA: TGTGCCAGCAGGCGGGGAGAGACCCAGCATTTT. Its protein is CASRRGETQHF. The chain is built from TRBV11-2 and TRBJ1-5; D gene ambiguous. Germline-derived CDR1 and CDR2 are SGHAT and FQNNGV. Deletions cut 6 bases from V and 11 bases from J, with 11 bases between. This CDR3 contains 11 residues. The complete variable domain, with remaining parts taken from reference TRBV11-2 and TRBJ1-5, reads EAGVAQSPRYKIIEKRQSVAFWCNPISGHATLYWYQQILGQGPKLLIQFQNNGVVDDSQLPKDRFSAERLKGVDSTLKIQPAKLEDSAVYLCASRRGETQHFGDGTRLSIL.

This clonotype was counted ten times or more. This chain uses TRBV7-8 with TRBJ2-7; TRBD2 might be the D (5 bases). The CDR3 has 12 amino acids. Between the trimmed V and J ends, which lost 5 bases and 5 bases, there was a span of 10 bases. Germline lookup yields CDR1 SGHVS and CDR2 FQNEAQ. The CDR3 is CASSPTRNEQYF. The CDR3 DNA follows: TGTGCCAGCAGCCCCACTAGAAACGAGCAGTACTTC.